Listed below are T cell receptor beta chains from one sample, sequenced in a study of OX40 agonist ivuxolimab in advanced cancers. Sequenced by immunoSEQ multiplex PCR; TCRdb stores in-frame clones only, minus some. This sample carries 70,000 to 80,000 clones, around nine tenths of them seen once, and the ten largest clones take less than 6%. Sequenced here: CD4+ or CD8+ T cells sorted from blood, sampled in a trial of the OX40 agonist ivuxolimab. These receptors originate from an adult with an advanced solid tumor such as melanoma, head and neck, liver or kidney cancer. Each CDR3 is given with its conserved first and last residue. D genes are given only for firm matches. The size of a clone is reported for some rows only, either as once, few or many, or as a class for expanded clones.

clone size	D gene	V gene	J gene	CDR3 protein	CDR3 DNA
-	-	TRBV9	TRBJ2-3	CASRGPYTDTQYF	TGTGCCAGCAGAGGTCCCTACACAGATACGCAGTATTTT
-	-	TRBV11-3	TRBJ2-3	CASSSLGGGTDTQYF	TGTGCCAGCAGCTCTCTTGGGGGAGGAACAGATACGCAGTATTTT
-	-	TRBV5-6	TRBJ1-3	CASSLPWAGGNTIYF	TGTGCCAGCAGCTTGCCTTGGGCAGGTGGAAACACCATATATTTT
once	-	TRBV28	TRBJ1-2	CASSLLGDRQYGYTF	TGTGCCAGCAGTTTATTGGGAGACCGGCAATATGGCTACACCTTC
-	-	TRBV4-2	TRBJ2-5	CASSQESQETQYF	TGTGCCAGCAGCCAAGAGTCGCAAGAGACCCAGTACTTC
-	-	TRBV27	TRBJ2-1	CASSLWIGGRSYNEQFF	TGTGCCAGCAGTTTATGGATTGGCGGCCGCTCCTACAATGAGCAGTTCTTC
-	-	TRBV7-9	TRBJ2-7	CASSLFRDGSYEQYF	TGTGCCAGCAGCTTATTCAGGGACGGCTCCTACGAGCAGTACTTC
-	-	TRBV7-8	TRBJ1-2	CASSSIQGANYGYTF	TGTGCCAGCAGCTCGATCCAGGGAGCTAACTATGGCTACACCTTC
-	-	TRBV4-3	TRBJ1-1	CASSQGVVGPNTEAFF	TGCGCCAGCAGCCAAGGTGTTGTGGGGCCGAACACTGAAGCTTTCTTT
-	-	TRBV25-1	TRBJ1-4	CASSDSPGVIGANEKLFF	TGTGCCAGCAGTGATAGCCCTGGGGTTATTGGTGCTAATGAAAAACTGTTTTTT
-	-	TRBV6-5	TRBJ1-2	CASSYGAPQGGYGYTF	TGTGCCAGCAGTTACGGGGCTCCCCAGGGAGGCTATGGCTACACCTTC
-	-	TRBV4-1	TRBJ1-2	CASSQDHGGSGYTF	TGCGCCAGCAGCCAAGATCACGGGGGGTCTGGCTACACCTTC
-	-	TRBV2	TRBJ1-6	CASLQQYENNSPLHF	TGTGCCAGCCTCCAGCAGTACGAGAATAATTCACCCCTCCACTTT
-	TRBD1	TRBV5-1	TRBJ2-5	CASNNRGSQETQYF	TGCGCCAGCAACAACAGGGGTTCCCAAGAGACCCAGTACTTC
-	TRBD1	TRBV5-4	TRBJ2-7	CASSGGQGFSYEQYF	TGTGCCAGCAGCGGGGGACAGGGCTTCTCCTACGAGCAGTACTTC
once	-	TRBV25-1	TRBJ1-2	CASSDRANYGYTF	TGTGCCAGCAGTGACAGAGCTAACTATGGCTACACCTTC
-	TRBD1	TRBV13	TRBJ1-2	CASSPQGQGKFWYGYTF	TGTGCCAGCAGTCCCCAGGGACAGGGAAAGTTTTGGTATGGCTACACCTTC
-	-	TRBV13	TRBJ1-1	CASSPRGPVDTEAFF	TGTGCCAGCAGCCCCCGGGGGCCGGTCGACACTGAAGCTTTCTTT
-	-	TRBV19	TRBJ2-7	CASSMGTRQVGEQYF	TGTGCCAGTAGTATGGGCACTCGACAGGTAGGCGAGCAGTACTTC
once	-	TRBV25-1	TRBJ1-2	CASSEYQSDRYGYTF	TGTGCCAGCAGTGAATATCAGAGTGATCGGTATGGCTACACCTTC
medium-sized	TRBD2	TRBV6-4	TRBJ2-3	CASSASGGTDTQYF	TGTGCCAGCAGTGCTAGCGGGGGGACAGATACGCAGTATTTT
-	-	TRBV10-3	TRBJ2-3	CAISDSGGGVTDTQYF	TGTGCCATCAGTGACTCAGGAGGAGGCGTCACAGATACGCAGTATTTT
-	-	TRBV7-8	TRBJ2-3	CASSSGGDTQYF	TGTGCCAGCAGCTCCGGGGGAGATACGCAGTATTTT
few	-	TRBV7-2	TRBJ2-7	CASSVTVLEQYF	TGTGCCAGCAGCGTGACCGTGCTGGAGCAGTACTTC
-	TRBD1	TRBV4-1	TRBJ2-7	CASSLTGASTYEQYF	TGCGCCAGCAGCCTCACAGGGGCCTCTACCTACGAGCAGTACTTC
-	TRBD2	TRBV19	TRBJ2-2	CASSSTTSGNTGELFF	TGTGCCAGTAGTTCCACGACTAGCGGGAACACCGGGGAGCTGTTTTTT
-	-	TRBV5-1	TRBJ1-2	CASSIGGGDGYTF	TGCGCCAGCAGCATCGGGGGTGGGGATGGCTACACCTTC
-	-	TRBV6-6	TRBJ1-5	CAIGSGRSQPQHF	TGTGCCATAGGGTCGGGAAGGAGTCAGCCCCAGCATTTT
-	-	TRBV5-6	TRBJ1-4	CASSLDEGIREKLFF	TGTGCCAGCAGCTTGGACGAGGGTATCCGGGAAAAACTGTTTTTT
-	TRBD2	TRBV27	TRBJ2-1	CASSYSGRDAHEQFF	TGTGCCAGCAGTTATAGCGGGAGGGATGCGCATGAGCAGTTCTTC
-	-	TRBV5-6	TRBJ2-1	CASSWTPQDEQFF	TGTGCCAGCAGCTGGACCCCTCAGGATGAGCAGTTCTTC
few	TRBD1	TRBV11-3	TRBJ2-3	CASSLRGREDTQYF	TGTGCCAGCAGCTTGAGGGGGCGAGAAGATACGCAGTATTTT
few	-	TRBV9	TRBJ1-6	CASSPSGRTLPYSPLHF	TGTGCCAGCAGCCCTAGTGGGAGGACCCTGCCCTATTCACCCCTCCACTTT
-	TRBD2	TRBV4-2	TRBJ2-1	CASSPLSGLAGVGRKGNEQFF	TGTGCCAGCAGCCCCCTCTCGGGGCTAGCGGGAGTAGGTCGGAAAGGGAATGAGCAGTTCTTC
-	TRBD1	TRBV10-3	TRBJ1-5	CAIGPGGGNQPQHF	TGTGCCATCGGACCAGGGGGCGGCAATCAGCCCCAGCATTTT
-	TRBD1	TRBV9	TRBJ2-3	CASSVWGTGVDTQYF	TGTGCCAGCAGCGTATGGGGGACAGGGGTAGATACGCAGTATTTT
-	-	TRBV5-6	TRBJ1-2	CASSLADSYYGYTF	TGTGCCAGCAGCTTGGCTGACAGCTACTATGGCTACACCTTC
-	-	TRBV4-1	TRBJ1-2	CASSQDEGDYGYTF	TGCGCCAGCAGCCAAGATGAGGGAGACTATGGCTACACCTTC
-	TRBD2	TRBV9	TRBJ2-1	CASSVVSSGSFSSYNEQFF	TGTGCCAGCAGCGTAGTGAGTAGCGGGAGCTTCAGCTCCTACAATGAGCAGTTCTTC
-	TRBD2	TRBV7-9	TRBJ2-3	CASSLPLTSGGHTDTQYF	TGTGCCAGCAGTCTCCCCCTAACTAGCGGGGGGCACACAGATACGCAGTATTTT
-	TRBD1	TRBV7-2	TRBJ1-5	CASSPSGGSNQPQHF	TGTGCCAGCAGCCCCTCAGGGGGTAGTAATCAGCCCCAGCATTTT
-	-	TRBV4-2	TRBJ1-5	CASSQTTGQLQPQHF	TGTGCCAGCAGCCAAACTACGGGACAACTTCAGCCCCAGCATTTT
-	-	TRBV25-1	TRBJ1-5	CASSPMGGFNQPQHF	TGTGCCAGCAGCCCCATGGGGGGATTCAATCAGCCCCAGCATTTT
-	-	TRBV5-4	TRBJ2-1	CASSLPSYNEQFF	TGTGCCAGCAGCTTGCCCTCCTACAATGAGCAGTTCTTC
-	-	TRBV7-3	TRBJ2-1	CASSLMDSYNEQFF	TGTGCCAGCAGCTTAATGGACAGTTACAATGAGCAGTTCTTC
-	-	TRBV27	TRBJ1-5	CASSYGSNQPQHF	TGTGCCAGCAGTTACGGGTCGAATCAGCCCCAGCATTTT
once	TRBD1	TRBV19	TRBJ1-2	CASSSDRGLYGYTF	TGTGCCAGTAGTAGCGACAGGGGCCTATATGGCTACACCTTC
-	TRBD1	TRBV6-5	TRBJ1-5	CASSTGEGAQPQHF	TGTGCCAGCAGTACAGGGGAAGGAGCACAGCCCCAGCATTTT
-	-	TRBV5-4	TRBJ1-6	CASSLSGVGNSPLHF	TGCGCCAGCAGTTTGTCGGGTGTGGGTAATTCACCCCTCCACTTT
-	TRBD2	TRBV7-9	TRBJ2-1	CASSLGASGSLNEQFF	TGTGCCAGCAGCTTAGGAGCTAGCGGGAGTCTCAATGAGCAGTTCTTC
-	-	TRBV4-3	TRBJ2-1	CASSQDGGARSYNEQFF	TGCGCCAGCAGCCAAGATGGCGGGGCAAGATCCTACAATGAGCAGTTCTTC
-	-	TRBV7-6	TRBJ2-7	CASSSGLLYEQYF	TGTGCCAGCAGCTCCGGACTGCTATACGAGCAGTACTTC
-	-	TRBV7-2	TRBJ1-2	CASVEFLGDYGYTF	TGTGCCAGCGTGGAATTTCTCGGGGACTATGGCTACACCTTC
-	TRBD2	TRBV27	TRBJ2-2	CASRVGGGAGELFF	TGTGCCAGCAGGGTCGGGGGGGGCGCCGGGGAGCTGTTTTTT
-	-	TRBV2	TRBJ2-1	CASSPTTDYSYNEQFF	TGTGCCAGCAGTCCGACGACAGACTACTCCTACAATGAGCAGTTCTTC
-	TRBD1	TRBV4-1	TRBJ2-7	CASSQVTGGSYEQYF	TGCGCCAGCAGCCAAGTGACAGGGGGATCCTACGAGCAGTACTTC
-	TRBD2	TRBV11-2	TRBJ2-3	CASSFSGGGGDTQYF	TGTGCCAGCAGCTTTAGCGGGGGCGGGGGAGATACGCAGTATTTT
-	TRBD1	TRBV27	TRBJ2-1	CASSASGTGEYNEQFF	TGTGCCAGCAGTGCCTCCGGGACAGGGGAGTACAATGAGCAGTTCTTC
-	-	TRBV27	TRBJ1-2	CASSLGAGNGYTF	TGTGCCAGCAGTTTAGGGGCAGGGAATGGCTACACCTTC